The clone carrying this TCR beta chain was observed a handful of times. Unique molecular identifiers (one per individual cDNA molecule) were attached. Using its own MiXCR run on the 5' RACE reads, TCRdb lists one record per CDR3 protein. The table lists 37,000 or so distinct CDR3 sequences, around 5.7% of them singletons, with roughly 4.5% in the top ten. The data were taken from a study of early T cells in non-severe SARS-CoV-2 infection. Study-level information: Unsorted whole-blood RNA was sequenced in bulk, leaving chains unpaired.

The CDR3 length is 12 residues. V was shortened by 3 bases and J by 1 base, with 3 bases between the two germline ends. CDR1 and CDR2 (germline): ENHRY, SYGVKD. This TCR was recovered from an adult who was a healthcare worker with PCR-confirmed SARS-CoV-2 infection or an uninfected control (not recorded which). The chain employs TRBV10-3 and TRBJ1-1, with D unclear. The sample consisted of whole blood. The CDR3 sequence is CAISEKNTEAFF. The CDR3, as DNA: TGTGCCATCAGTGAAAAGAACACTGAAGCTTTCTTT.